This T cell receptor (beta chain) was obtained from a study of T cells in women clearing cervical HPV infection. Study-level information: No precancer developed; the control's incident HPV16 infection cleared within 12 months.

Profiling relied on immunoSEQ multiplex PCR, and the TCRdb table lists in-frame clones only, not all of them. The repertoire table contains 30,000 to 45,000 clones. This TCR derives from a woman aged 18 to 75 with a cervical HPV16 infection that either progressed to CIN3+ or cleared (not recorded which). Material: blood buffy coat.

This chain's CDR3 is CASSLEGLATDTQYF. The part of the CDR3 DNA that was read is TGTGCCAGCAGCTTAGAAGGACTAGCCACAGATACG. J is TRBJ2-3 and V is TRBV11-1, with TRBD2 matching over 8 bases. The sequenced fragment ends 3 residues before the CDR3 boundary, so the rest is inferred from the germline J gene. Germline V gene data show CDR1 as SGHAT and CDR2 as FQDESV (reference sequence). J was trimmed by 2 bases and V by 1 base; bases with no gene match: 2. CDR3 length: 15 amino acids.